A selection of T cell receptor beta chains follows, all from one sample in a study of cytomegalovirus exposure and HLA in healthy donors. Here immunoSEQ multiplex PCR was the method, and the copy in TCRdb shows in-frame clones only, minus some. The sample holds some 150,000 clones, roughly 92% seen once. Material: PBMCs. The receptor source for this set is a man aged 18 to 29 in good health and CMV-seronegative. Each CDR3 is given with its conserved first and last residue. D genes are given only for firm matches. A row's size may be missing; if present it is once, few, many or a size class.

d_call j_call v_call clone_size cdr3_aa cdr3_nt
TRBD1 TRBJ1-4 TRBV7-2 - CASSKRGLEKLFF TGTGCCAGCAGCAAAAGGGGGCTAGAAAAACTGTTTTTT
- TRBJ1-3 TRBV4-1 - CASSRLGSPTGGNTIYF TGCGCCAGCAGCCGACTAGGTTCCCCAACCGGAGGGAACACCATATATTTT
- TRBJ1-1 TRBV19 - CASSINPQDQGGAFF TGTGCCAGTAGTATAAATCCCCAGGACCAAGGGGGTGCTTTCTTT
TRBD2 TRBJ2-1 TRBV25-1 - CASSVGTSGYNEQFF TGTGCCAGCAGTGTCGGGACTAGCGGGTACAATGAGCAGTTCTTC
TRBD2 TRBJ2-3 TRBV6-4 many CASSALAGGASTDTQYF TGTGCCAGCAGTGCACTAGCGGGGGGCGCTAGCACAGATACGCAGTATTTT
- TRBJ2-1 TRBV9 - CASSSGLFISYNEQFF TGTGCCAGCAGCTCCGGACTCTTTATCTCCTACAATGAGCAGTTCTTC
TRBD1 TRBJ1-3 TRBV18 - CASSPIPGQGSGNTIYF TGTGCCAGCTCACCCATACCGGGACAGGGATCTGGAAACACCATATATTTT
TRBD1 TRBJ2-2 TRBV25-1 once CASTSHDRVTTGELFF TGTGCCAGCACTTCTCACGACAGGGTTACGACCGGGGAGCTGTTTTTT
TRBD2 TRBJ2-1 TRBV7-3 - CASSSSGGSYNEQFF TGTGCCAGCAGCTCTTCCGGGGGGTCCTACAATGAGCAGTTCTTC
TRBD1 TRBJ1-4 TRBV7-9 - CASSTGGTANNEKLFF TGTGCCAGCAGCACAGGAGGGACAGCAAATAATGAAAAACTGTTTTTT
TRBD1 TRBJ2-1 TRBV9 - CASSVVGGALNEQFF TGTGCCAGCAGCGTAGTAGGGGGCGCTTTAAATGAGCAGTTCTTC
- TRBJ2-7 TRBV7-3 - CASSRDPGLKQYF TGTGCCAGCAGCCGTGACCCGGGACTTAAGCAGTACTTC
TRBD2 TRBJ2-1 TRBV2 - CASRLAGIHNEQFF TGTGCCAGCAGGTTAGCGGGGATTCACAATGAGCAGTTCTTC
TRBD1 TRBJ2-4 TRBV19 - CASSPRSGGRNIQYF TGTGCCAGTAGTCCCCGATCAGGGGGCCGTAACATTCAGTACTTC
- TRBJ1-6 TRBV30 - CAWQYARVPRAPLHF TGTGCCTGGCAATACGCTCGAGTTCCCAGGGCACCCCTCCACTTT
TRBD2 TRBJ2-2 TRBV9 - CASSPGGGFGELFF TGTGCCAGCAGCCCAGGCGGGGGGTTCGGGGAGCTGTTTTTT
TRBD2 TRBJ2-2 TRBV7-2 - CASSLVFGLAGAGELFF TGTGCCAGCAGCTTAGTTTTCGGGCTAGCGGGAGCCGGGGAGCTGTTTTTT